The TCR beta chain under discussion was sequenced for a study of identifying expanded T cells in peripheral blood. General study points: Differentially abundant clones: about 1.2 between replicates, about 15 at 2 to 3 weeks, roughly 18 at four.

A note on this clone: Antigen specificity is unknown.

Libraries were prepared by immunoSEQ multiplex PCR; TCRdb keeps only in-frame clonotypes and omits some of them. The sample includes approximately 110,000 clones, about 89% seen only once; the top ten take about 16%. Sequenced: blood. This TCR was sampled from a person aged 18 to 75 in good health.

This CDR3 is CASSVRAGGRWEQYF. The DNA of the CDR3 is TGTGCCAGCTCGGTCCGGGCGGGGGGCCGGTGGGAGCAGTACTTC. V is TRBV18 and J is TRBJ2-7; 8 bases align to TRBD2. CDR3 size: 15 residues. Losses at the gene ends were 6 bases for V and 7 bases for J; bases not matched to a gene: 14. CDR1 is KGHSH, CDR2 LQKENI, per germline.